Below are 27 T cell receptor beta chains sequenced from a single sample in a study of blood T cell repertoires in COVID-19. This table comes from immunoSEQ multiplex PCR, and its TCRdb copy is limited to in-frame clones, with some not included. In the table there are a few hundred thousand clones, around 87% of which are singletons. What was sequenced was peripheral blood. These receptors originate from a man aged 60 to 69 with acute or convalescent COVID-19.

Only a few counts were recorded for this clone. This chain connects TRBV4-1 to TRBJ1-1, with TRBD1 matching 8 bases. There are 15 residues in the CDR3. Germline V gene data show CDR1 as MGHRA and CDR2 as YSYEKL. J lost 12 bases, V lost 2 bases, and 14 bases had no gene match. CDR3 residues: CASSQPDRGSTRTFF. Here the CDR3 DNA reads TGCGCCAGCAGCCAACCTGACAGGGGTTCTACGCGGACTTTCTTT.

The genes are TRBV6-5 and TRBJ2-2, with D perhaps matching TRBD1 (5 bases). The V gene's germline CDR1 is MNHEY and CDR2 SVGAGI. The CDR3 runs 13 residues. Trimming stripped 6 bases from V and 3 bases from J, with 8 bases between. CDR3 nucleotides: TGTGCCAGCAGCCAGGGTTACACCGGGGAGCTGTTTTTT. Encoded protein: CASSQGYTGELFF.

J is TRBJ1-5 and V is TRBV30, with 9 bases identical to TRBD1. The V segment lost 5 bases and the J segment 3 bases; nucleotides outside the gene matches: 8. Per the germline V gene, CDR1 is GTSNPN and CDR2 is SVGIG (reference sequence). The CDR3 sequence is 15 residues long. CDR3 region: CAWSDGTGNNQPQHF. CDR3 nucleotides: TGTGCCTGGTCCGACGGGACAGGGAACAATCAGCCCCAGCATTTT.

CDR3 amino acids: CASSRTAGLADTDTQYF. CDR3 nucleotide sequence: TGTGCCAGCTCCCGGACTGCGGGACTAGCGGACACAGATACGCAGTATTTT. The chain carries TRBV18 and TRBJ2-3; 11 bases are a match to TRBD2. Germline loops: CDR1 KGHSH, CDR2 LQKENI. CDR3 length: 17 amino acids. Losses at the gene ends were 6 bases for V and 2 bases for J; bases not matched to a gene: 10.

This chain joins TRBV6-2 or TRBV6-3 and TRBJ1-1, with a weak D call TRBD1 (5 bases). Germline lookup yields CDR1 MNHEY and CDR2 SVGEGT. This CDR3 region has 14 residues. V shed 4 bases and J shed 6 bases, with 15 bases lying between them. CDR3 bases: TGTGCCAGCAGTTCTCTCGACAGAGTCCCTGAAGCTTTCTTT. It encodes CASSSLDRVPEAFF.

The genes are TRBV27 and TRBJ2-2; 14 positions agree with TRBD2. From germline, CDR1 is MNHEY and CDR2 SMNVEV (reference sequence). The CDR3 covers 16 residues. J lost 4 bases, V lost 2 bases, and 0 bases had no gene match. CDR3 nucleotide sequence: TGTGCCAGCAGTTTAGGGACTAGCGGGGGCACCGGGGAGCTGTTTTTT. The encoded protein is CASSLGTSGGTGELFF.

This clone was detected once. This chain links TRBV10-3 with TRBJ1-1; possible D gene TRBD1, 5 bases. The germline CDR1 and CDR2 sequences are ENHRY and SYGVKD. V lost 11 bases to trimming and J lost 7 bases, with 11 bases between them. CDR3 length: 10 amino acids. This CDR3 reads CAVGGIEAFF. CDR3 nucleotides: TGTGCCGTCGGGGGGATTGAAGCTTTCTTT.

This clone was seen a few times. This chain links TRBV19 with TRBJ1-1, with 7 bases fitting TRBD1. Germline loops: CDR1 LNHDA, CDR2 SQIVND (reference sequence). The CDR3 is 14 residues long. Unmatched junction bases numbered 8, after V lost 4 bases and J lost 6 bases. The CDR3 spells CASSTQGVSAEAFF. The DNA of the CDR3 is TGTGCCAGTAGTACCCAGGGGGTAAGTGCTGAAGCTTTCTTT.

The rearrangement uses TRBV29-1 and TRBJ2-1; 8 nucleotides line up with TRBD1. The CDR3 consists of 14 residues. After removal of 7 bases from V and 3 bases from J, the junction contained 8 bases not matched to a gene. Looked up from germline, CDR1 is SQVTM and CDR2 is ANQGSEA. The DNA for the CDR3 is TGCAGCGGTACTGGACAGGGACTCTACAATGAGCAGTTCTTC. Translating it yields CSGTGQGLYNEQFF.

V and J are TRBV7-9 and TRBJ1-1; perhaps TRBD1 as D (6 bases). V lost 5 bases and J lost 1, with 20 bases in between. The CDR3 loop spans 17 amino acids. From germline, CDR1 is SEHNR and CDR2 FQNEAQ (reference sequence). The CDR3 here is CASSKMTGGRWNTEAFF. CDR3 bases: TGTGCCAGCAGCAAAATGACAGGTGGTAGGTGGAACACTGAAGCTTTCTTT.

The chain uses TRBV28 and TRBJ1-6; 8 bases agree with TRBD1. The germline V gene has CDR1 MDHEN and CDR2 SYDVKM. The ends lost 1 base at V and 6 bases at J; junction bases unmatched: 5. CDR3 length equals 16 residues. The CDR3 is CASSLSGTGFNSPLHF. CDR3 nucleotides: TGTGCCAGCAGTTTATCTGGGACAGGTTTTAATTCACCCCTCCACTTT.

CDR3 coding DNA: TGTGCCAGCAGCCAAGATAACAGTGAAAAACTGTTTTTT. Its protein is CASSQDNSEKLFF. The chain uses TRBV4-2 and TRBJ1-4; D is undetermined. Trimming stripped 0 bases from V and 7 bases from J, with 6 bases between. The length of the CDR3 is 13 residues. Germline V lookup: CDR1 LGHNA, CDR2 YNFKEQ.

The chain couples TRBV6-5 to TRBJ2-4, with D perhaps TRBD2 (7 bases). The V end was cut by 2 bases, the J end by 2 bases, with 10 bases between. Germline lookup yields CDR1 MNHEY and CDR2 SVGAGI. The CDR3 is made up of 15 amino acids. Written as DNA, the CDR3 is TGTGCCAGCAGTTACGTCGGGGGGCCCAAAAACATTCAGTACTTC. As protein: CASSYVGGPKNIQYF.

The chain carries TRBV7-9 and TRBJ1-6, with TRBD1 matching over 8 bases. The CDR3 is made up of 14 amino acids. CDR1 and CDR2 from the germline V gene are SEHNR and FQNEAQ (reference sequence). J gave up 7 bases and V 2 bases, and 1 base lay outside the gene matches. Here the CDR3 reads CASSLQGANSPLHF. CDR3 coding DNA: TGTGCCAGCAGCTTACAGGGGGCGAATTCACCCCTCCACTTT.

The chain employs TRBV15 and TRBJ1-2; tentatively, D is TRBD1 (5 bases). Looked up from germline, CDR1 is LNHNV and CDR2 is YYDKDF (reference sequence). The CDR3 runs 14 residues. The V end was cut by 1 base, the J end by 2 bases, with 8 bases between. CDR3 DNA sequence: TGTGCCACCAGCAGAGGACAGCAGAACTATGGCTACACCTTC. Protein: CATSRGQQNYGYTF. Based on the CDR3 plus reference TRBV15 and TRBJ1-2, the full variable domain is DAMVIQNPRYQVTQFGKPVTLSCSQTLNHNVMYWYQQKSSQAPKLLFHYYDKDFNNEADTPDNFQSRRPNTSFCFLDIRSPGLGDTAMYLCATSRGQQNYGYTFGSGTRLTVV.

The rearrangement uses TRBV18 and TRBJ1-2, with D perhaps matching TRBD1 (6 bases). Trimming pared 5 bases from V and 6 bases from J, leaving 10 bases between. This CDR3 has 12 amino acids. Germline V gene data show CDR1 as KGHSH and CDR2 as LQKENI. The CDR3 DNA reads TGTGCCAGCTCATCTAACAGGGATGGCTACACCTTC. It specifies CASSSNRDGYTF. The entire variable domain, with the rest obtained from reference TRBV18 and TRBJ1-2, is as follows: NAGVMQNPRHLVRRRGQEARLRCSPMKGHSHVYWYRQLPEEGLKFMVYLQKENIIDESGMPKERFSAEFPKEGPSILRIQQVVRGDSAAYFCASSSNRDGYTFGSGTRLTVV.

The rearrangement joins TRBV10-3 to TRBJ2-2; TRBD2 agrees at 8 bases. Germline lookup yields CDR1 ENHRY and CDR2 SYGVKD. V lost 8 bases, J lost 2 bases, and 13 bases stayed unmatched. The CDR3 length is 17 residues. CDR3 bases: TGTGCCATCGCGGGACTAGGCCGCGACAAAAACACCGGGGAGCTGTTTTTT. This translates into CAIAGLGRDKNTGELFF.

This clone was seen once. The CDR3 DNA sequence: TGTGCCAGCAGCTTAGACCCAGGGAATGGCTACACCTTC. Its translation is CASSLDPGNGYTF. The chain carries TRBV11-1 and TRBJ1-2, with D perhaps matching TRBD1 (5 bases). The V and J ends lost 1 base and 6 bases respectively, with 9 bases between them. In germline, CDR1 is SGHAT, CDR2 FQDESV (reference sequence). The CDR3 is 13 amino acids.

This chain uses TRBV7-2 with TRBJ2-5; TRBD1 might be the D (5 bases). CDR1 is SGHTA and CDR2 is FQGNSA in the germline V gene. The CDR3 consists of 16 residues. V was shortened by 5 bases and J by 0 bases, with 16 bases between the two germline ends. This CDR3 reads CASSPTASMYQETQYF. Written as DNA, the CDR3 is TGTGCCAGCAGCCCGACAGCGTCAATGTACCAAGAGACCCAGTACTTC.

The V and J genes are TRBV7-9 and TRBJ1-1, with D perhaps matching TRBD1 (5 bases). The V end was cut by 5 bases, the J end by 1 base, with 14 bases between. This CDR3 has 15 residues. The V gene's germline CDR1 is SEHNR and CDR2 FQNEAQ (reference sequence). In DNA, the CDR3 is TGTGCCAGCAGCGACCAGGGTGTGGGGAACACTGAAGCTTTCTTT. Its translation is CASSDQGVGNTEAFF.

This chain connects TRBV2 to TRBJ1-6; the match to TRBD1 covers 8 bases. Germline CDR1 reads SNHLY; CDR2 reads FYNNEI. With 6 bases clipped from V and 7 bases from J, the junction kept 14 bases outside the gene matches. The CDR3 extends over 17 amino acids. The CDR3 region has the DNA TGTGCCAGCAGCCCGATCACAGGGGGAACGAGGAATTCACCCCTCCACTTT. As protein: CASSPITGGTRNSPLHF.

The chain joins TRBV5-1 to TRBJ1-1; 8 nucleotides match TRBD1. Trimming took 2 bases from V and 4 from J; bases not matched to a gene: 13. CDR1 is SGHRS and CDR2 is YFSETQ in the germline V gene. This CDR3 contains 17 residues. The CDR3 here is CASSFGQGAVSGTEAFF. The CDR3 nucleotides are TGCGCCAGCAGCTTCGGTCAGGGGGCGGTAAGTGGCACTGAAGCTTTCTTT. Combining the CDR3 with reference TRBV5-1 and TRBJ1-1 gives the whole variable domain KAGVTQTPRYLIKTRGQQVTLSCSPISGHRSVSWYQQTPGQGLQFLFEYFSETQRNKGNFPGRFSGRQFSNSRSEMNVSTLELGDSALYLCASSFGQGAVSGTEAFFGQGTRLTVV.

Only one count was recorded for this clone. The V and J genes are TRBV14 and TRBJ2-1, with 7 bases matching TRBD1. Germline values: CDR1 SGHDN, CDR2 FVKESK. V gave up 1 base and J gave up 1 base; unmatched junction bases: 13. This CDR3 is 19 amino acids long. The CDR3 DNA follows: TGTGCCAGCAGCCAAGTTCGGACAGGTTCCTTCCTTTCCTACAATGAGCAGTTCTTC. Translation: CASSQVRTGSFLSYNEQFF.

This chain uses TRBV5-4 with TRBJ2-3; 10 bases are a match to TRBD1. The V gene's germline CDR1 is SGHNT and CDR2 YYREEE (reference sequence). With 4 bases clipped from V and 4 bases from J, the junction kept 9 bases outside the gene matches. This CDR3 region has 16 residues. The CDR3 DNA follows: TGTGCCAGCAGCCGCCCGGGACAGGGGATCGCAGATACGCAGTATTTT. Encoded protein: CASSRPGQGIADTQYF.

The V gene is TRBV7-2, the J gene TRBJ2-3; 11 positions match TRBD2. This CDR3 is built from 17 residues. V trimming: 3 bases; J trimming: 1 base; junction bases outside the gene matches: 6. Germline values: CDR1 SGHTA, CDR2 FQGNSA. The CDR3 coding sequence is TGTGCCAGCAGCTTGAGTCTAGCGGGGGGCGGCACAGATACGCAGTATTTT. Its protein product is CASSLSLAGGGTDTQYF.

This chain connects TRBV28 to TRBJ1-3; no reliable D call. Germline CDR1 and CDR2: MDHEN and SYDVKM. With 4 bases removed from V and 1 base from J, the gap between germline ends came to 5 bases. The CDR3 covers 13 residues. The CDR3 DNA is TGTGCCAGCAGTTCCTCTTCTGGAAACACCATATATTTT. Translating it yields CASSSSSGNTIYF.

This chain connects TRBV10-3 to TRBJ1-5; 9 positions match TRBD1. CDR3 length equals 15 residues. J gave up 4 bases and V 2 bases, and 3 bases lay outside the gene matches. Germline-derived CDR1 and CDR2 are ENHRY and SYGVKD. For the CDR3, the DNA is TGTGCCATCAGTGAGAAGGACAGGGGAAATCAGCCCCAGCATTTT. Residues: CAISEKDRGNQPQHF.